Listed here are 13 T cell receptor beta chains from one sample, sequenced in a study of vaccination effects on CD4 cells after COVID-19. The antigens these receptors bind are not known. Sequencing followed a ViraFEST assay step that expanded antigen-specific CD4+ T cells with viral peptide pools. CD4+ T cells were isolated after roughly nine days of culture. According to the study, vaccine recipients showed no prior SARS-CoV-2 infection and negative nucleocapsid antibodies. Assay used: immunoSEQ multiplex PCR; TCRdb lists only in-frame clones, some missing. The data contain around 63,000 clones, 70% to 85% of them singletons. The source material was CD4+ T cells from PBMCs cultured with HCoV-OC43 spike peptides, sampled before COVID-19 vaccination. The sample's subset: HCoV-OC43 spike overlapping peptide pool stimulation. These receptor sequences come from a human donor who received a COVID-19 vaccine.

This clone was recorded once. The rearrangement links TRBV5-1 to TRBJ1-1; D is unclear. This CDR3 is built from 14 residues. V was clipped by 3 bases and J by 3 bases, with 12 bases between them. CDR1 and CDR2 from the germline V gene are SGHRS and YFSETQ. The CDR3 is CASSSQVGDTEAFF. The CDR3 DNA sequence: TGCGCCAGCAGCTCCCAGGTTGGGGACACTGAAGCTTTCTTT.

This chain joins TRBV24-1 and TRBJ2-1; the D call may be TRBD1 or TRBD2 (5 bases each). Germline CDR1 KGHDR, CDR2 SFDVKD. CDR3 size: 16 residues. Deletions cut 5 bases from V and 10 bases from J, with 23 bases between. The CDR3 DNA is TGTGCCACCAGTGGGTGGCAGGGACCACTTGAAAAGGAGCAGTTCTTC. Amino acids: CATSGWQGPLEKEQFF.

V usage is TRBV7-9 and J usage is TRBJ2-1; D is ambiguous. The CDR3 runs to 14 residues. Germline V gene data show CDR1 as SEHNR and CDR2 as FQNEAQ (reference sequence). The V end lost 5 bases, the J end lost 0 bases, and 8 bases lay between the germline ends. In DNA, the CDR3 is TGTGCCAGCAGCCCCAAGAGCTCCTACAATGAGCAGTTCTTC. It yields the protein CASSPKSSYNEQFF.

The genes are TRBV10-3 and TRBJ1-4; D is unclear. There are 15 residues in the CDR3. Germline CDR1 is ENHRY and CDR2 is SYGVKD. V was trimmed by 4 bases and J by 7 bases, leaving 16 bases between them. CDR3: CAISAGQTTSEKLFF. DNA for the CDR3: TGTGCCATCAGTGCTGGTCAAACTACGAGTGAAAAACTGTTTTTT.

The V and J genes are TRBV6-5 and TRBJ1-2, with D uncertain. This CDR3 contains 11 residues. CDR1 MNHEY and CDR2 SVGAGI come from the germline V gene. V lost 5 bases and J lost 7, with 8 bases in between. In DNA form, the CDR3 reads TGTGCCAGCAGTAACGGGTTTGGCTACACCTTC. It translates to CASSNGFGYTF.

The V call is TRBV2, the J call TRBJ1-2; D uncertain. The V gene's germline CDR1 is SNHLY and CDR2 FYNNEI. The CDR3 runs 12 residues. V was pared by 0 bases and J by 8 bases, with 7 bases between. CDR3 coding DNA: TGTGCCAGCAGTGAAGCCCAGAGGGGCTACACCTTC. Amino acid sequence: CASSEAQRGYTF.

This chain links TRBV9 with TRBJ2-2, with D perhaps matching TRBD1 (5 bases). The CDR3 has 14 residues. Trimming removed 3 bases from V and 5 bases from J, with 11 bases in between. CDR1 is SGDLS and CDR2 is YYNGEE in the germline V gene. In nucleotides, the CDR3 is TGTGCCAGCAGCGGTCAGGGTTGGACCGGGGAGCTGTTTTTT. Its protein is CASSGQGWTGELFF.

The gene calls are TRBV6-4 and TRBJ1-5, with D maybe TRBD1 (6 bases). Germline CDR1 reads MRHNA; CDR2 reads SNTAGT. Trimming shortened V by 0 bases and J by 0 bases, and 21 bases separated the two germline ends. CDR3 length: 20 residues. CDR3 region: CASSDSIRDRTDFSNQPQHF. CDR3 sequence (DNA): TGTGCCAGCAGTGACTCGATAAGGGACCGGACAGACTTTAGCAATCAGCCCCAGCATTTT.

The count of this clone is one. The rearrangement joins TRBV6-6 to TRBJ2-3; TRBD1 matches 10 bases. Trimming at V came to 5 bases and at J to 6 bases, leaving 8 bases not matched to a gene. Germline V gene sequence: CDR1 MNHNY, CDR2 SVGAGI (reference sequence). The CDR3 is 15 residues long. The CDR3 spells CASSNTRTGGDTQYF. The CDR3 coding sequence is TGTGCCAGCAGTAACACCCGGACAGGGGGGGATACGCAGTATTTT.

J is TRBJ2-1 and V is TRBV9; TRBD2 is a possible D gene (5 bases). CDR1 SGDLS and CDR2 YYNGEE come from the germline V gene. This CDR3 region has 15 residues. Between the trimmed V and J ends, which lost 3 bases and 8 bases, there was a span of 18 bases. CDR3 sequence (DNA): TGTGCCAGCAGCGCGCGACACGTCAGGCGGGATGAGCAGTTCTTC. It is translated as CASSARHVRRDEQFF. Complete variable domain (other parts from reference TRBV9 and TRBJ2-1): DSGVTQTPKHLITATGQRVTLRCSPRSGDLSVYWYQQSLDQGLQFLIQYYNGEERAKGNILERFSAQQFPDLHSELNLSSLELGDSALYFCASSARHVRRDEQFFGPGTRLTVL.

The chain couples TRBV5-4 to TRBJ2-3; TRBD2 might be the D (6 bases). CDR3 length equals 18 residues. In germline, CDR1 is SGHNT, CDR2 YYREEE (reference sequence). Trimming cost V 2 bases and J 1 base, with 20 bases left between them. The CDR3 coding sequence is TGTGCCAGCAGCTTACTAAGAGATGGGGACTGGGGCACAGATACGCAGTATTTT. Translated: CASSLLRDGDWGTDTQYF. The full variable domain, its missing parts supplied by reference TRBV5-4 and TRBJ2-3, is ETGVTQSPTHLIKTRGQQVTLRCSSQSGHNTVSWYQQALGQGPQFIFQYYREEENGRGNFPPRFSGLQFPNYSSELNVNALELDDSALYLCASSLLRDGDWGTDTQYFGPGTRLTVL.

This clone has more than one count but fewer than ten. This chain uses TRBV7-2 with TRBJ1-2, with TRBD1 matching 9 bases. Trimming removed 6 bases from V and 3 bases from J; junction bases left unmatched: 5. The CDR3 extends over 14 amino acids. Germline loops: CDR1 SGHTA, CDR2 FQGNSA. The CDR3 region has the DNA TGTGCCAGCAGTCCAAGACAGGGGGACTATGGCTACACCTTC. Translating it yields CASSPRQGDYGYTF.

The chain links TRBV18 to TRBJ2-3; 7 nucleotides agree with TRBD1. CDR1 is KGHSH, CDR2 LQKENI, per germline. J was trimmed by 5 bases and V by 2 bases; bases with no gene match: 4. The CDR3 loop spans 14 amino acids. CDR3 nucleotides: TGTGCCAGCTCACCAGACAGGGCTGAAGATACGCAGTATTTT. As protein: CASSPDRAEDTQYF.